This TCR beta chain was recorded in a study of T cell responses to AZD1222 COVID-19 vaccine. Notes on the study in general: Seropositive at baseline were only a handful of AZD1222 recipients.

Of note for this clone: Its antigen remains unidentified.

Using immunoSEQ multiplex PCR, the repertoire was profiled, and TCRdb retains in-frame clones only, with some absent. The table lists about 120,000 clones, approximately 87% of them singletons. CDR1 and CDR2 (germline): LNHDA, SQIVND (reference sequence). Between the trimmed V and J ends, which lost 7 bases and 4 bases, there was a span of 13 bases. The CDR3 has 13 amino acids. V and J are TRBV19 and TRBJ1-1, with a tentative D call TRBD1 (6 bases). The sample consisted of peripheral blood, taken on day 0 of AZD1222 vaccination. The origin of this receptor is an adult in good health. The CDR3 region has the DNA TGTGCCAGTAATCACAGGGTGGGCACTGAAGCTTTCTTT. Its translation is CASNHRVGTEAFF.